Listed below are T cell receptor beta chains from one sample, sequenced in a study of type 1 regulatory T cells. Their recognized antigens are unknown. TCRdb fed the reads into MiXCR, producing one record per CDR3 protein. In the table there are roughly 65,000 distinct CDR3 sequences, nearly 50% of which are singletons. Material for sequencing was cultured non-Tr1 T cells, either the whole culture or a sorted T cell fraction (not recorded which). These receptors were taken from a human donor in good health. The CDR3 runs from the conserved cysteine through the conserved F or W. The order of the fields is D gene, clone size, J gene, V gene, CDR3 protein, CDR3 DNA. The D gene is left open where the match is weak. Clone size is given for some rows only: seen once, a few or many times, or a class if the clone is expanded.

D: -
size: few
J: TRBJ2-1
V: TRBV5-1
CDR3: CASRTGTVDEQFF
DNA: TGCGCCAGCAGAACAGGCACGGTGGATGAGCAGTTCTTC

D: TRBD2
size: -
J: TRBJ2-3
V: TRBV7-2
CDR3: CASSDRAGGPRDTQYF
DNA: TGTGCCAGCAGCGACCGAGCGGGGGGGCCTAGGGATACGCAGTATTTT

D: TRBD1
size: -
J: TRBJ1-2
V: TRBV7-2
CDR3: CASSSDRGGVGYTF
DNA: TGTGCCAGCAGCTCTGACAGGGGAGGAGTTGGCTACACCTTC

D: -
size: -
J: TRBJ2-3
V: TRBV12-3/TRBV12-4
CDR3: CASSFRLSTDTQYF
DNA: TGTGCCAGCAGTTTTAGGCTCAGCACAGATACGCAGTATTTT

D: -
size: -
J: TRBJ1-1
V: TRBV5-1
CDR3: CASSAGTGSTEAFF
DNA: TGCGCCAGCAGCGCGGGTACTGGGAGCACTGAAGCTTTCTTT

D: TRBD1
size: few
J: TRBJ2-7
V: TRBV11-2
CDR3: CASSSGTGCF
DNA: TGTGCCAGCAGCTCCGGGACAGGGTGCTTC

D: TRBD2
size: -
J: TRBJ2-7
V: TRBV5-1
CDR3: CASSLGEGYEQYF
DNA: TGCGCCAGCAGCTTGGGGGAGGGCTACGAGCAGTACTTC

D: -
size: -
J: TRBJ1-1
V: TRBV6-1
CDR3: CASSVRTSRDTEAFF
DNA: TGTGCCAGCAGCGTCAGAACTTCGCGGGACACTGAAGCTTTCTTT

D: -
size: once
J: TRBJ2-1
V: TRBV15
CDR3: CATSHSSYNEQFF
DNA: TGTGCCACCAGCCACAGCTCCTACAATGAGCAGTTCTTC

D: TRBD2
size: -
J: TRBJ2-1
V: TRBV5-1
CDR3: CASVPTSGGREQFF
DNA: TGCGCCAGCGTACCGACTAGCGGGGGCCGGGAGCAGTTCTTC

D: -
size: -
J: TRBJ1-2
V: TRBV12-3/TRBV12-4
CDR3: CASSLGTPYNYGYTF
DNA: TGTGCCAGCAGTTTAGGGACACCTTATAACTATGGCTACACCTTC

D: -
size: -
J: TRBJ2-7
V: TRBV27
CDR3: CASSRTGSGVEQYF
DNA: TGTGCCAGCAGCCGAACGGGGTCGGGGGTCGAGCAGTACTTC

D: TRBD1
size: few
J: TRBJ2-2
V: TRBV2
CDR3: CASTRQGTGELFF
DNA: TGTGCCAGCACCCGACAGGGTACCGGGGAGCTGTTTTTT

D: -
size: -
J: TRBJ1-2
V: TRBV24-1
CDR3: CATSERGGNYGYTF
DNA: TGTGCCACCAGTGAAAGGGGGGGAAACTATGGCTACACCTTC

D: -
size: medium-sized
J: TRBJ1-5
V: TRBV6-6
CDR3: CASSRVVGPNQPQHF
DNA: TGTGCCAGCAGCCGCGTAGTAGGTCCTAATCAGCCCCAGCATTTT

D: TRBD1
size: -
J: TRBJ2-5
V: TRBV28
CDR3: CASSPRQGVGQETQYF
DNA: TGTGCCAGCAGCCCCCGTCAGGGGGTTGGCCAAGAGACCCAGTACTTC

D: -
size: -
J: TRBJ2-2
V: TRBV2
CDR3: CASARGSVGELFF
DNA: TGTGCCAGCGCCCGGGGGTCAGTCGGGGAGCTGTTTTTT

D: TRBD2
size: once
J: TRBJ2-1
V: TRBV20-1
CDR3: CSARDRLAGGKYNEQFF
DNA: TGCAGTGCTAGAGATCGTCTAGCGGGGGGGAAGTACAATGAGCAGTTCTTC

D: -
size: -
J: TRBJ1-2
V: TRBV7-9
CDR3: CASSLISGKMQVLVGGYTF
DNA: TGTGCCAGCAGCTTAATATCAGGGAAGATGCAAGTCCTCGTGGGTGGCTACACCTTC

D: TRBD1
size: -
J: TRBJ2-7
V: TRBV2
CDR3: CASSLQGAIIYEQYF
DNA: TGTGCCAGCAGCCTCCAGGGGGCTATAATCTACGAGCAGTACTTC

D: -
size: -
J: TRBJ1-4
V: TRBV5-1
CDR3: CASSPRSRADNEKLFF
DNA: TGCGCCAGCAGCCCACGTTCCCGGGCCGATAATGAAAAACTGTTTTTT

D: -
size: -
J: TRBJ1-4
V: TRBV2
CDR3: CASSGETLNEKLFF
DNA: TGTGCCAGCAGTGGAGAGACCCTTAATGAAAAACTGTTTTTT

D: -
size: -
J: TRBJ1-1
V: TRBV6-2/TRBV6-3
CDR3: CASSYPKGDEAFF
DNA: TGTGCCAGCAGTTACCCCAAGGGAGACGAAGCTTTCTTT

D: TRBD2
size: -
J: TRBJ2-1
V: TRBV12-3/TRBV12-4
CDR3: CASSPGLAGGLTGNEQFF
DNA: TGTGCCAGCAGTCCGGGACTAGCGGGGGGCCTTACGGGGAATGAGCAGTTCTTC

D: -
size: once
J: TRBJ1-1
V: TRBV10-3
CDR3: CAIRPSGHLNTEAFF
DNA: TGTGCCATCAGGCCGTCGGGACACCTTAACACTGAAGCTTTCTTT

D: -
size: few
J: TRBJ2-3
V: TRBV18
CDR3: CASSPPSTDTQYF
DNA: TGTGCCAGCTCACCACCTAGCACAGATACGCAGTATTTT

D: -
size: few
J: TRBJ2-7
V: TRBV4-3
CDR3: CASSLMVLPSYEQYF
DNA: TGCGCCAGCAGCCTTATGGTTCTTCCATCCTACGAGCAGTACTTC

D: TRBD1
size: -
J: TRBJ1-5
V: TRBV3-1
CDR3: CASGNGGQGAQPQHF
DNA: TGTGCCAGCGGAAACGGGGGACAGGGGGCTCAGCCCCAGCATTTT

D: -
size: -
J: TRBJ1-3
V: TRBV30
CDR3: CAWSRGRHSSGNTIYF
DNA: TGTGCCTGGAGTCGAGGACGGCATAGCTCTGGAAACACCATATATTTT

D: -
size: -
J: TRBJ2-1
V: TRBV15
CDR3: CATSRAGGPQQFF
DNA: TGTGCCACCAGCAGAGCAGGGGGGCCCCAGCAGTTCTTC

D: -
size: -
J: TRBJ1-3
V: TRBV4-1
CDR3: CASSDPGREKGNTIYF
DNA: TGCGCCAGCAGCGATCCGGGACGCGAAAAAGGAAACACCATATATTTT